Here is one T cell receptor (beta chain) with its context. Its antigen is not yet known. The record has no base qualities; no much larger clone is one base away. These data are taken from a study of technical replicates of blood from several donors (dated by TCRdb to 2016 to 2017). The receptor library was made with the immunoSEQ multiplex PCR assay. TCRdb took this table from immuneACCESS and kept in-frame rearrangements with V and J called. Such tables lack part of the clones; where checked against another copy, unresolved V genes explain under half of the gap, and the rest is unexplained. This sample gives 70,000 to 90,000 clones in total; 94% of them show up just once. Approximately 0.4% of the sample goes to the ten largest clones. V is pruned by 5 bases and J by 6 bases, leaving 11 bases of the junction without a gene match. Taken from the germline V gene, the CDR1 and CDR2 loops are SGHNT and YENEEA. The CDR3 starts with the cysteine, ends with the phenylalanine, and has 17 residues. Of all the DNA, just the CDR3 is kept, 51 bases in frame from base 1.

The receptor comes from a human donor in good health. The chain is assembled from TRBV11-3 and TRBJ2-7, and 15 bases in between align with TRBD2. The specimen sequenced was T cells isolated from PBMCs. In nucleotides, the sequence is TGTGCCAGCAGCCTCCGGACTAGCGGGAGGGCCTTTCTCGAGCAGTACTTC. This is translated as CASSLRTSGRAFLEQYF.